A selection of T cell receptor beta chains follows, all from one sample in a study of blood T cell repertoires in COVID-19. Profiling relied on immunoSEQ multiplex PCR, and the TCRdb table lists in-frame clones only, not all of them. The table has 170,000 or so clones, around four fifths seen once. Sequenced sample: peripheral blood. Every receptor here comes from a woman between 70 and 85 years old with COVID-19, enrolled during active disease. Both conserved end residues are trimmed from each CDR3. A D gene is named only where the DNA matches it firmly. Clone size, where shown, is once, few, many, or a class for clones that have expanded.

len: 13; abundance: .; d_gene: TRBD2; v_gene: TRBV7-2; CDR3aa: ASSPDGLVKNEQF
len: 15; abundance: once; d_gene: .; v_gene: TRBV5-1; CDR3aa: ASSLGKTAQGANVLT
len: 14; abundance: .; d_gene: TRBD2; v_gene: TRBV7-9; CDR3aa: ASSSGLAGNTGELF
len: 10; abundance: few; d_gene: .; v_gene: TRBV18; CDR3aa: ASSPRDYGYT
len: 13; abundance: .; d_gene: .; v_gene: TRBV5-1; CDR3aa: ASSLAASRRDEQY
len: 11; abundance: .; d_gene: .; v_gene: TRBV7-2; CDR3aa: ASSRQVNTEAF
len: 10; abundance: .; d_gene: .; v_gene: TRBV28; CDR3aa: ASRAQATGAF
len: 13; abundance: .; d_gene: TRBD2; v_gene: TRBV25-1; CDR3aa: ASSETSGRAREQY
len: 13; abundance: .; d_gene: TRBD1; v_gene: TRBV18; CDR3aa: ASSPRTGAQETQY
len: 10; abundance: .; d_gene: .; v_gene: TRBV27; CDR3aa: ASSLAGYGYT
len: 14; abundance: .; d_gene: TRBD1; v_gene: TRBV7-2; CDR3aa: ASSGTGQGSNQPQH
len: 11; abundance: few; d_gene: .; v_gene: TRBV27; CDR3aa: ASRLQGNTEAF
len: 11; abundance: few; d_gene: .; v_gene: TRBV6-6; CDR3aa: ASSSKGEETQY
len: 13; abundance: .; d_gene: TRBD2; v_gene: TRBV6-5; CDR3aa: ASRIGTRVYNEQF
len: 12; abundance: .; d_gene: .; v_gene: TRBV5-1; CDR3aa: ASSLSGATDTQY
len: 12; abundance: .; d_gene: .; v_gene: TRBV5-1; CDR3aa: ASSFTDENSPLH
len: 13; abundance: .; d_gene: .; v_gene: TRBV5-6; CDR3aa: ASRRRLRSGYEQY
len: 13; abundance: .; d_gene: .; v_gene: TRBV30; CDR3aa: AWRPGQLMNTEAF
len: 14; abundance: .; d_gene: .; v_gene: TRBV5-1; CDR3aa: ASSPDSDATNEKLF
len: 12; abundance: .; d_gene: TRBD2; v_gene: TRBV2; CDR3aa: ASMVAGRTGELF
len: 14; abundance: .; d_gene: .; v_gene: TRBV5-1; CDR3aa: ASSFTVTGIQETQY
len: 16; abundance: once; d_gene: .; v_gene: TRBV4-2; CDR3aa: ASSPYLVGATYNSPLH
len: 13; abundance: .; d_gene: TRBD1; v_gene: TRBV4-1; CDR3aa: ASSQVGQGQETQY
len: 11; abundance: .; d_gene: TRBD1; v_gene: TRBV30; CDR3aa: ARRTTGSYEQY
len: 13; abundance: .; d_gene: .; v_gene: TRBV2; CDR3aa: ASSDRRANTGELF
len: 15; abundance: .; d_gene: TRBD2; v_gene: TRBV27; CDR3aa: ASSLGLAGVGAGELF
len: 12; abundance: .; d_gene: .; v_gene: TRBV24-1; CDR3aa: ATSGRGSTDTQY
len: 19; abundance: .; d_gene: TRBD2; v_gene: TRBV28; CDR3aa: ASSLYGSFLTSGRIEETQY
len: 13; abundance: .; d_gene: TRBD2; v_gene: TRBV5-1; CDR3aa: ASSLAGGPSYEQY
len: 13; abundance: .; d_gene: TRBD2; v_gene: TRBV5-4; CDR3aa: ASSPASGSADTQY
len: 12; abundance: .; d_gene: TRBD2; v_gene: TRBV4-3; CDR3aa: ASSQEGRGDTQY
len: 11; abundance: .; d_gene: .; v_gene: TRBV5-6; CDR3aa: ASSLFGGNTIY
len: 13; abundance: .; d_gene: .; v_gene: TRBV7-2; CDR3aa: ASSLAPTPGEKLF
len: 11; abundance: .; d_gene: .; v_gene: TRBV7-2; CDR3aa: ASSPRVNTEAF
len: 16; abundance: few; d_gene: TRBD2; v_gene: TRBV4-3; CDR3aa: ASSQDRTSGSSGETQY
len: 15; abundance: few; d_gene: .; v_gene: TRBV2; CDR3aa: ASSDPPFAGSYNEQF
len: 10; abundance: .; d_gene: TRBD1; v_gene: TRBV6-5; CDR3aa: ASSSGQLSYT
len: 13; abundance: .; d_gene: .; v_gene: TRBV7-2; CDR3aa: ASSLVAGANEKLF
len: 13; abundance: .; d_gene: TRBD1; v_gene: TRBV27; CDR3aa: ASSTQGAKGETQY
len: 13; abundance: .; d_gene: TRBD2; v_gene: TRBV30; CDR3aa: AWSTPGASGKKQY
len: 13; abundance: .; d_gene: .; v_gene: TRBV7-2; CDR3aa: ASSLEGGASYEQY
len: 12; abundance: .; d_gene: .; v_gene: TRBV10-3; CDR3aa: APSGLWGNQPQH
len: 13; abundance: .; d_gene: .; v_gene: TRBV28; CDR3aa: ASTPTGSINEKLF
len: 11; abundance: few; d_gene: .; v_gene: TRBV27; CDR3aa: ASSLQMNTEAF
len: 9; abundance: .; d_gene: .; v_gene: TRBV12-3/TRBV12-4; CDR3aa: ASSSRNEQF
len: 11; abundance: .; d_gene: .; v_gene: TRBV11-3; CDR3aa: ASSLEGRDSTF
len: 10; abundance: .; d_gene: TRBD2; v_gene: TRBV7-8; CDR3aa: ASSPSGTTPY
len: 11; abundance: once; d_gene: .; v_gene: TRBV25-1; CDR3aa: ASSPISSGEQY
len: 13; abundance: .; d_gene: .; v_gene: TRBV19; CDR3aa: ASSSSGTYDNEQF